A selection of T cell receptor beta chains follows, all from one sample in a study of Tregs in tolerant kidney transplant recipients. Libraries were prepared by immunoSEQ multiplex PCR; TCRdb keeps only in-frame clonotypes and omits some of them. The sample includes about 240,000 clones, approximately 83% of them seen just once. Material: CD4+ T cells from blood. The receptors derive from a human donor in good health. Each CDR3 is given with its conserved first and last residue. D genes are given only for firm matches. Rows may omit the clone size; those that give it use once, few, many or a size class.

>TRBV6-5|TRBJ1-1|once|.
CASSLDGLNTEAFF
TGTGCCAGCAGCCTGGACGGTTTGAACACTGAAGCTTTCTTT
>TRBV27|TRBJ2-7|.|.
CASSLSYSYEQYF
TGTGCCAGCAGTTTATCCTACAGTTACGAGCAGTACTTC
>TRBV5-3|TRBJ1-6|.|.
CARSTGSHSPLHF
TGTGCCAGAAGCACAGGGAGTCATTCACCCCTCCACTTT
>TRBV14|TRBJ2-2|.|.
CASSQEEWWGPGTGELFF
TGTGCCAGCAGCCAAGAGGAGTGGTGGGGGCCAGGCACCGGGGAGCTGTTTTTT
>TRBV9|TRBJ2-5|.|TRBD2
CASASGNLQETQYF
TGTGCCAGCGCTAGCGGCAACCTCCAAGAGACCCAGTACTTC
>TRBV18|TRBJ1-5|.|TRBD1
CASSPPGTGGTQPQHF
TGTGCCAGCTCACCACCTGGGACAGGGGGAACTCAGCCCCAGCATTTT
>TRBV6-5|TRBJ1-1|.|.
CASSYGGLRGTEAFF
TGTGCCAGCAGTTACGGAGGTTTACGGGGCACTGAAGCTTTCTTT
>TRBV30|TRBJ2-7|.|.
CAWSGGPAASYEQYF
TGTGCCTGGAGTGGCGGCCCTGCGGCCTCCTACGAGCAGTACTTC
>TRBV5-1|TRBJ1-2|.|.
CASSLEAGVYGYTF
TGCGCCAGCAGCTTGGAAGCAGGGGTCTATGGCTACACCTTC
>TRBV27|TRBJ2-1|once|.
CASRRVGTVLGHEQFF
TGTGCCAGCAGGAGAGTGGGGACTGTCCTAGGGCATGAGCAGTTCTTC
>TRBV6-5|TRBJ2-3|.|TRBD1
CASRRDRGADTQYF
TGTGCCAGCAGAAGGGACAGGGGAGCAGATACGCAGTATTTT
>TRBV7-8|TRBJ1-5|.|.
CASSLQRRPGSNQPQHF
TGTGCCAGCAGCTTACAGCGGAGACCGGGTAGCAATCAGCCCCAGCATTTT
>TRBV19|TRBJ1-4|.|.
CASSIGQSTTNEKLFF
TGTGCCAGTAGTATAGGACAGAGTACGACTAATGAAAAACTGTTTTTT
>TRBV27|TRBJ2-7|few|TRBD1
CASSWDRSSYEQYF
TGTGCCAGCAGTTGGGACAGAAGCTCCTACGAGCAGTACTTC
>TRBV6-1|TRBJ2-7|.|TRBD2
CASSDGTSGTDEQYF
TGTGCCAGCAGTGATGGGACTAGCGGGACTGACGAGCAGTACTTC
>TRBV6-6|TRBJ2-7|.|.
CASSYSVSTYEQYF
TGTGCCAGCAGTTACTCGGTCAGCACCTACGAGCAGTACTTC
>TRBV7-2|TRBJ2-5|.|TRBD1
CASSTDRVETQYF
TGTGCCAGCAGCACCGACAGGGTGGAGACCCAGTACTTC
>TRBV7-3|TRBJ2-7|.|TRBD1
CASSSYRGQEQYF
TGTGCCAGCAGCTCCTACAGGGGGCAGGAGCAGTACTTC
>TRBV6-6|TRBJ2-2|.|TRBD1
CASLDRVPGELFF
TGTGCCAGCCTTGACAGGGTCCCCGGGGAGCTGTTTTTT
>TRBV6-5|TRBJ1-6|.|.
CASSQTVYNSPLHF
TGTGCCAGCAGCCAGACCGTATATAATTCACCCCTCCACTTT
>TRBV11-2|TRBJ2-3|.|.
CASETASAANTDTQYF
TGTGCGTCCGAGACAGCTAGCGCGGCCAACACAGATACGCAGTATTTT
>TRBV18|TRBJ1-2|.|.
CASSPRSASGYTF
TGTGCCAGCTCACCACGGTCCGCCAGTGGCTACACCTTC
>TRBV5-1|TRBJ1-4|once|.
CASSLEFLSGYNEKLFF
TGCGCCAGCAGCTTGGAATTCCTGTCGGGATATAATGAAAAACTGTTTTTT
>TRBV5-1|TRBJ1-1|once|.
CASSGRGARYTEAFF
TGCGCCAGCAGCGGGAGGGGGGCGAGGTACACTGAAGCTTTCTTT
>TRBV6-1|TRBJ1-3|once|TRBD1
CASSLNRGRNTIYF
TGTGCCAGCAGTCTGAACAGGGGACGAAACACCATATATTTT
>TRBV18|TRBJ2-7|.|TRBD1
CASSQGAVYEQYF
TGTGCCAGCTCTCAGGGGGCCGTGTACGAGCAGTACTTC
>TRBV2|TRBJ1-3|.|TRBD1
CASSWDRGLGNSGNTIYF
TGTGCCAGCAGCTGGGACAGGGGCTTGGGGAACTCTGGAAACACCATATATTTT
>TRBV30|TRBJ1-1|.|TRBD1
CAWTPRKGALAFF
TGTGCCTGGACCCCCCGTAAGGGGGCCCTAGCTTTCTTT
>TRBV29-1|TRBJ2-1|.|TRBD1
CSVESGTGGEYNEQFF
TGCAGCGTTGAGAGCGGGACAGGGGGCGAGTACAATGAGCAGTTCTTC
>TRBV21-1|TRBJ1-1|.|.
CASIPWTGGKENTEAFF
TGTGCCAGCATTCCTTGGACAGGGGGCAAAGAAAACACTGAAGCTTTCTTT
>TRBV21-1|TRBJ1-4|.|.
CASSKGYNEKLFF
TGTGCCAGCAGCAAAGGGTATAATGAAAAACTGTTTTTT
>TRBV7-6|TRBJ2-5|few|.
CASHAEGETQYF
TGTGCCAGCCACGCGGAGGGTGAGACCCAGTACTTC
>TRBV5-6|TRBJ2-7|few|.
CASETTGRTIGKEQYF
TGTGCCAGCGAAACCACGGGCAGGACGATTGGAAAAGAGCAGTACTTC
>TRBV13|TRBJ2-3|.|TRBD2
CASSPVAGGRTDTQYF
TGTGCCAGCAGCCCCGTAGCGGGAGGGCGCACAGATACGCAGTATTTT
>TRBV6-5|TRBJ2-1|few|.
CASSYSNTGSEQFF
TGTGCCAGCAGTTACTCGAATACCGGGAGTGAGCAGTTCTTC
>TRBV11-3|TRBJ1-3|few|.
CASSLQGAGTGNTIYF
TGTGCCAGCAGCTTGCAGGGAGCTGGTACTGGAAACACCATATATTTT
>TRBV5-1|TRBJ2-3|.|TRBD2
CASRSTSGTDTQYF
TGCGCCAGCCGGTCGACTAGCGGCACAGATACGCAGTATTTT
>TRBV7-8|TRBJ1-2|.|.
CASSLGRDHYGYTF
TGTGCCAGCAGCTTAGGCAGGGACCACTATGGCTACACCTTC